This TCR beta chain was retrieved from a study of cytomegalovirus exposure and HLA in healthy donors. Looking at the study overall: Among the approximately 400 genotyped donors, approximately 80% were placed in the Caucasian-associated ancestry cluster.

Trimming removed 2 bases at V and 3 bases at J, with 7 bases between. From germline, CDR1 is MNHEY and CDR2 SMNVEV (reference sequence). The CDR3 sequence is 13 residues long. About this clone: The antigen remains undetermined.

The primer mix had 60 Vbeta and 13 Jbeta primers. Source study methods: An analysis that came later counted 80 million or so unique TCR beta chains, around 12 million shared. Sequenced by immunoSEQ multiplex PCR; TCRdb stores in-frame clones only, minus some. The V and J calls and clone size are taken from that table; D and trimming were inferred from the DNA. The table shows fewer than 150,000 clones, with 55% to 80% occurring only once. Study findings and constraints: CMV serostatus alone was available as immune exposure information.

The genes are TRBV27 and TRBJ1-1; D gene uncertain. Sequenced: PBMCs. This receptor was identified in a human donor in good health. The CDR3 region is CASSLAGYTEAFF. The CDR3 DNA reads TGTGCCAGCAGTTTAGCGGGGTACACTGAAGCTTTCTTT.